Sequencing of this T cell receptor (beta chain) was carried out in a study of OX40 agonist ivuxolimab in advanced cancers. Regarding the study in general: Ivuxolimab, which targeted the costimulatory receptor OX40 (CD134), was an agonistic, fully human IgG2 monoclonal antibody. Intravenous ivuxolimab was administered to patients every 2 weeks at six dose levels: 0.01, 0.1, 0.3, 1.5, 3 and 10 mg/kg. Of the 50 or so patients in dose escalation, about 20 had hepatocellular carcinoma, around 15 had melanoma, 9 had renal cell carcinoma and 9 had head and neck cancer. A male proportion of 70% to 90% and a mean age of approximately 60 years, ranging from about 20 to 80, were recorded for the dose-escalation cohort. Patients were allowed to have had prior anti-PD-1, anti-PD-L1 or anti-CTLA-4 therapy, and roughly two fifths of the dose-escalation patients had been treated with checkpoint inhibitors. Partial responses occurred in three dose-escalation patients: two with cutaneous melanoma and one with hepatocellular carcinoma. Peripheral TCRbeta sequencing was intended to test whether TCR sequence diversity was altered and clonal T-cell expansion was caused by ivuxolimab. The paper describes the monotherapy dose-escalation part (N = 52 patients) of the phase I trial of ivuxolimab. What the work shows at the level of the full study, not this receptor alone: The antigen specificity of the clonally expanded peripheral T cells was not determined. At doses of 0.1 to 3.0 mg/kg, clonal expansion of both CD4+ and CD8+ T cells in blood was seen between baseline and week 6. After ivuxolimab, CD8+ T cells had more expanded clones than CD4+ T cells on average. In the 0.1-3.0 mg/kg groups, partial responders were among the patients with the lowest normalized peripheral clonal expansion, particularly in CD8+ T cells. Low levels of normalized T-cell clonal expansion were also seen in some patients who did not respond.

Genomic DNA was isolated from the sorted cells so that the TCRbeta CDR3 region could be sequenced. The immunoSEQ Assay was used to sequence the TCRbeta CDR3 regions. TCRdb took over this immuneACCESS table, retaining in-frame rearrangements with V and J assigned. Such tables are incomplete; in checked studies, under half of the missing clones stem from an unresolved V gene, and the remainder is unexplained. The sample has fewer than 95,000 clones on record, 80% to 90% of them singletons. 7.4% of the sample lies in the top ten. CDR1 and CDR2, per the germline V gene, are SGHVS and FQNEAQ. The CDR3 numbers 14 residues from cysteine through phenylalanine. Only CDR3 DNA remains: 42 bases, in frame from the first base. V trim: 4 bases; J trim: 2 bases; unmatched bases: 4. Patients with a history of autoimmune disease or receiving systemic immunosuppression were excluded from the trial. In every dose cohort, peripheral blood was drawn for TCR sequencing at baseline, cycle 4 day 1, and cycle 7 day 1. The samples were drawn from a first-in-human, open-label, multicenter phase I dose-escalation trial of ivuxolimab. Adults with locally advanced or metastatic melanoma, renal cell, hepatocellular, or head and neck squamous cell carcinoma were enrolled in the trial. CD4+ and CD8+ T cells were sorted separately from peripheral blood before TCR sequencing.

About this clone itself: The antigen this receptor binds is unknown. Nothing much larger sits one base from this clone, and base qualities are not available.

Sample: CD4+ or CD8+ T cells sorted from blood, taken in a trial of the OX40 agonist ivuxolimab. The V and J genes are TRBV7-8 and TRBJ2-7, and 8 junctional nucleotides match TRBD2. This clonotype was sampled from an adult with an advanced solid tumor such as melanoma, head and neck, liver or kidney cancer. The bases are TGTGCCAGCAGCTCTGGCGGGAGGCCCTACGAGCAGTACTTC. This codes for CASSSGGRPYEQYF.